This entry describes one T cell receptor (beta chain). This clonotype turned up a few times. The antigen it binds to is not known. It has no much larger one-base neighbor in the sample; base qualities were not kept. These data come from a study of identical twins (dated by TCRdb to the mid-2010s). Turning to the overall study: TCR alpha and beta repertoires from monozygotic twins, unrelated adults of various ages and cord blood were deep-sequenced to test whether fetal clonotypes persist. To rule out contamination, the twin experiments were replicated at different times with different library preparation protocols. Study-wide findings and limitations: Abundant cord blood beta clonotypes carried fewer insertions; young adult naive repertoires showed a weaker similar trend, while memory repertoires showed none. Recombination models systematically underestimated out-of-frame TCR alpha sharing in monozygotic twins but agreed with sharing between unrelated individuals. Out-of-frame TCR alpha sequences shared between twins showed an excess of low generation-probability sequences compared with coincidental sharing between unrelated individuals. Zero-insertion analyses could be partly confounded by invariant T cells such as MAIT and iNKT, although diverse VJ usage argued against such confounding for most clonotypes. A weaker excess of twin sharing was found in beta out-of-frame sequences because the signal-to-noise ratio was lowered by fewer shared sequences. Conclusions relied on cross-sectional statistical analysis, since the same donors could not be followed over many years.

Trimming accounts for 5 bases at V and 10 bases at J, while the number of junction bases matched to no gene is 10. The CDR3 runs 15 residues from the cysteine to the phenylalanine. Only CDR3 DNA is held: 45 bases, read in frame from base 1. Per the germline V gene, MDHEN is the CDR1 and SYDVKM is the CDR2. Every donor in the study was a healthy Caucasian. Three pairs of female monozygotic twins, all aged roughly 18 to 30 years, made up the twin cohort. CD4+ and CD8+ T cell populations were isolated with positive isolation kits from Invitrogen. Receptor libraries were prepared by 5' RACE. Reads for this sample came from an Illumina HiSeq 2000. Template switching introduced a universal primer binding site; the final cDNA contained a unique molecular identifier, enabling accurate counting of TCR cDNA molecules. Specific primers in the conserved constant-segment region were used to synthesize first-strand cDNA for the TCR alpha and beta chains. To control for contamination, every cDNA library carried two barcodes: a SMART-Mk sample barcode plus Illumina barcodes. TruSeq adapter sequences, together with Illumina sample barcodes, were added in two successive PCR steps. Sequencing of the TCR alpha and beta cDNA libraries was done on the Illumina HiSeq platform using custom primers. From the authors' description of their analysis: MiGEC was used to process raw reads and extract unique molecular identifiers, and MiXCR was used to find CDR3 positions. Recombination models were inferred per individual with the repgenHMM and IGoR tools using an EM algorithm. Shared clonotype analysis was performed with the tcR package in R, normalizing sharing by the product of cloneset sizes. Out-of-frame nonproductive sequences were analyzed to study raw recombination free of thymic and clonal selection effects. TCRdb reprocessed the public reads (quality trimming at Q25 with fastp, clone calling with MiXCR) and kept in-frame beta chains. Identical CDR3 protein sequences are pooled into one entry, listed with their most common genes and DNA. The V and J calls were not made by the authors but by TCRdb's processing. For this sample there are 430,000 or so distinct CDR3 sequences; 20% to 25% appear just once. Over 2.5% of the sample comes from the top ten.

The same sample was also used in a study of T cells expressing NK-cell markers. The second study, in turn, reports: Eight donors provided sorted CD3+CD56+NKG2C+, CD3+CD56+NKG2C- and CD3+CD56-NKG2C+ T-cell subsets, whose TCR beta-chain repertoires were profiled. Among the eight sequenced donors, only one was HCMV-seronegative, while the other seven were HCMV-seropositive. To restrict sorting to alphabetaTCR-expressing T cells, an anti-gammadeltaTCR antibody was added in several experiments. In several donors, the dominant CD3+CD56+NKG2C+ clonotypes ranked among the top 10 CD8+ clonotypes, making up about 1.0-7.5% of CD8+ T cells. Those dominant clonotypes were again the most abundant among CD3+CD56-NKG2C+ cells in four donors, at roughly 25-60.1%. It remained unclear whether the expanded NKG2C-expressing T cell clones were specific for HCMV antigens. The eight sequenced donors were randomly selected healthy volunteers, three men and five women. HCMV serostatus was determined by detecting HCMV-specific IgG in serum with a commercial ELISA kit. MIGEC was used to demultiplex reads and group the reads by UMI, and MiTCR was used to assemble and quantify clonotypes. Only TCR cDNA sequences supported by at least two reads were kept to exclude erroneous sequences. Downstream repertoire analysis used the tcR package, and clonotypes were matched across fractions by CDR3 nucleotide sequence plus V segment. Antigen specificity was annotated against VDJdb with VDJmatch, allowing one amino acid substitution in CDR3.

Sequencing was carried out using CD4+ T cells sorted from blood. This clonotype originated in a woman aged 18 to 35 in good health. The V gene is TRBV28 and the J gene is TRBJ2-1; 11 central bases correspond to TRBD2. The CDR3 here reads CASSVGTSGFREQFF. The sequence in DNA is TGTGCCAGCAGTGTCGGGACTAGCGGTTTTAGGGAGCAGTTCTTC.